This entry lists 8 T cell receptor beta chains sequenced from one sample in a study of CD8 T cells in Susac syndrome. cDNA came from about 0.46 to 1 ug RNA primed by random hexamers. TCRdb re-called the immunoSEQ multiplex PCR reads through MiXCR, storing one row per CDR3 protein. The data hold some 110,000 distinct CDR3 sequences, with over 85% observed a single time. The sequencing input was CD4+ T cells from PBMCs. These receptors were taken from a human donor in good health.

This clonotype appeared once. V is TRBV6-5 and J is TRBJ2-7; D gene uncertain. This CDR3 is built from 14 residues. Trimming took 2 bases from V and 6 from J, leaving 14 bases between them. Germline loops: CDR1 MNHEY, CDR2 SVGAGI. The CDR3 here is CASSYKPTSAEQYF. In DNA, the CDR3 is TGTGCCAGCAGTTACAAACCGACGTCAGCCGAGCAGTACTTC.

The gene calls are TRBV6-2 or TRBV6-3 and TRBJ2-3; 10 bases are shared with TRBD1. The CDR3 has 17 residues. CDR1 is MNHEY, CDR2 SVGEGT, per germline. The V and J ends lost 0 bases and 0 bases, in that order; junction bases with no gene match: 3. In DNA, the CDR3 is TGTGCCAGCAGTTACTCGAAGGACAGGGGGAGCACAGATACGCAGTATTTT. Protein: CASSYSKDRGSTDTQYF.

The rearrangement joins TRBV15 to TRBJ2-1; D gene uncertain. CDR3 length: 14 residues. Trimming removed 1 base at V and 7 bases at J, with 11 bases between. Germline V gene data show CDR1 as LNHNV and CDR2 as YYDKDF (reference sequence). The CDR3 here is CATSRGISRNEQFF. CDR3 coding DNA: TGTGCCACCAGCAGAGGAATCAGCAGAAATGAGCAGTTCTTC.

The chain recombines TRBV29-1 with TRBJ2-5, with D uncertain. From germline, CDR1 is SQVTM and CDR2 ANQGSEA. The CDR3 loop spans 14 amino acids. V was pared by 3 bases and J by 0 bases, with 11 bases between. DNA of the CDR3: TGCAGCGTTGAGGGTCAGGCATACCAAGAGACCCAGTACTTC. Protein: CSVEGQAYQETQYF.

This chain uses TRBV12-3 or TRBV12-4 with TRBJ2-1; 8 bases map to TRBD2. The V and J ends lost 6 bases and 9 bases, in that order; junction bases with no gene match: 13. This CDR3 comprises 15 residues. The CDR3 here is CASSPSGGKTSEQFF. The CDR3 region has the DNA TGTGCCAGCAGCCCATCGGGGGGGAAGACAAGTGAGCAGTTCTTC.

V usage is TRBV20-1 and J usage is TRBJ1-2; the match to TRBD1 covers 7 bases. Germline values: CDR1 DFQATT, CDR2 SNEGSKA (reference sequence). The V gene end was trimmed by 5 bases and the J gene end by 8 bases; junction bases not matched to a gene: 11. This CDR3 has 13 residues. CDR3 coding DNA: TGCAGTGCTTGGAAACAGACAGGGAAAGGCTACACCTTC. Translating gives CSAWKQTGKGYTF.

This clonotype appeared a single time. This rearrangement joins TRBV3-1 to TRBJ2-7, with 8 bases lining up with TRBD1. The V segment lost 4 bases and the J segment 2 bases; nucleotides outside the gene matches: 10. CDR1 and CDR2 (germline): LGHDT, YNNKEL (reference sequence). The CDR3 is made up of 16 amino acids. CDR3 DNA: TGTGCCAGCAGCCCCGCCCGTGGACAGGGAACCTACGAGCAGTACTTC. The encoded protein is CASSPARGQGTYEQYF.

The rearrangement uses TRBV20-1 and TRBJ1-1; a possible D gene is TRBD1 (5 bases). Trimming shortened V by 5 bases and J by 2 bases, and 9 bases separated the two germline ends. This CDR3 region has 12 residues. Germline values: CDR1 DFQATT, CDR2 SNEGSKA (reference sequence). The CDR3 DNA reads TGCAGTGCTCAAACAGGTAACACTGAAGCTTTCTTT. Protein product: CSAQTGNTEAFF.